Shown below are 20 T cell receptor beta chains from a single sample sequenced in a study of control samples from healthy donors and cancer patients. The assay was immunoSEQ multiplex PCR, and TCRdb's table has in-frame clones only and misses some. The sample lists 100,000 to 150,000 clones; around 92% were seen once. The sequenced material came from blood. Every receptor here comes from a woman in her forties or fifties in good health.

V usage is TRBV28 and J usage is TRBJ1-3; D gene uncertain. The CDR3 has 14 amino acids. With 5 bases removed from V and 0 bases from J, the gap between germline ends came to 8 bases. Germline CDR1 is MDHEN and CDR2 is SYDVKM. The CDR3, as DNA: TGTGCCAGCAGTCTCGAAATCTCTGGAAACACCATATATTTT. Translation: CASSLEISGNTIYF.

The chain carries TRBV6-5 and TRBJ1-3; D remains unclear. The V gene lost 8 bases and the J gene lost 2 bases, with 13 bases spanning the gap. The CDR3 is 14 amino acids. CDR1 and CDR2 from the germline V gene are MNHEY and SVGAGI. CDR3 sequence (DNA): TGTGCCAGCTTACAAGCCATGGCTGGAAACACCATATATTTT. Its translation is CASLQAMAGNTIYF.

The CDR3 spells CASSYFAGQGMYEQYF. CDR3 nucleotide sequence: TGTGCCAGCAGTTACTTCGCTGGACAGGGGATGTACGAGCAGTACTTC. The rearrangement links TRBV6-5 to TRBJ2-7; 9 nucleotides align to TRBD1. This CDR3 is built from 16 residues. The V and J ends lost 1 base and 4 bases, in that order; junction bases with no gene match: 8. Looked up from germline, CDR1 is MNHEY and CDR2 is SVGAGI.

This sequence joins TRBV28 and TRBJ1-5, with a weak D call TRBD1 (5 bases). This CDR3 is built from 15 residues. The V end lost 5 bases, the J end lost 0 bases, and 11 bases lay between the germline ends. From germline, CDR1 is MDHEN and CDR2 SYDVKM. The CDR3 loop reads CASSPGTASNQPQHF. For the CDR3, the DNA is TGTGCCAGCAGTCCCGGGACGGCTAGCAATCAGCCCCAGCATTTT.

The chain has TRBV10-1 and TRBJ1-1, with D uncertain. The germline CDR1 and CDR2 sequences are WNHNN and SYGVQD (reference sequence). The CDR3 runs to 14 residues. Trimming left V 3 bases short and J 0 bases short, with 8 bases between. DNA for the CDR3: TGCGCCAGCAGTGATAGCCAGATGAACACTGAAGCTTTCTTT. As protein: CASSDSQMNTEAFF.

The V gene is TRBV30, the J gene TRBJ1-5; D remains ambiguous. This CDR3 has 16 amino acids. Germline-derived CDR1 and CDR2 are GTSNPN and SVGIG (reference sequence). Trimming stripped 0 bases from V and 1 base from J, with 13 bases between. The CDR3 loop is CAWSVLIVGSNQPQHF. The CDR3 bases are TGTGCCTGGAGTGTACTAATCGTCGGGAGCAATCAGCCCCAGCATTTT.

The V call is TRBV7-9, the J call TRBJ2-1, with D possibly matching TRBD2 (5 bases). V was trimmed by 3 bases and J by 0 bases, leaving 9 bases between them. The germline gives CDR1 SEHNR, CDR2 FQNEAQ (reference sequence). There are 15 residues in the CDR3. The CDR3 bases are TGTGCCAGCAGCTTTATACGGGGCTCCTACAATGAGCAGTTCTTC. Amino acid sequence: CASSFIRGSYNEQFF.

The rearrangement links TRBV3-1 (or the pseudogene TRBV3-2) to TRBJ1-1, with TRBD1 identical over 7 bases. Looked up from germline, CDR1 is LGHDT and CDR2 is YNNKEL (reference sequence). This CDR3 contains 15 residues. Unmatched junction bases numbered 8, after V lost 3 bases and J lost 4 bases. Here the CDR3 DNA reads TGTGCCAGCAGCCACTCAGGGGGAATGGGCACTGAAGCTTTCTTT. The encoded protein is CASSHSGGMGTEAFF.

The gene calls are TRBV12-3 or TRBV12-4 and TRBJ2-1; no firm D call. V lost 3 bases to trimming and J lost 3 bases, with 3 bases between them. The CDR3 runs 12 residues. The CDR3, as DNA: TGTGCCAGCAGTTTTTTCTACAATGAGCAGTTCTTC. It codes for CASSFFYNEQFF.

This clone occurred once. The chain is built from TRBV25-1 and TRBJ2-5, with 9 bases aligning to TRBD2. The CDR3 is made up of 17 amino acids. Trimming at V came to 1 base and at J to 5 bases, leaving 11 bases not matched to a gene. Germline loops: CDR1 MGHDK, CDR2 SYGVNS. In DNA, the CDR3 is TGTGCCAGCAGTGAATCCGAGGAGCGGGAGGCAGGGGAGACCCAGTACTTC. The encoded protein is CASSESEEREAGETQYF.

This chain joins TRBV11-2 and TRBJ1-5; no firm D call. In germline, CDR1 is SGHAT, CDR2 FQNNGV. The length of the CDR3 is 13 residues. V gave up 3 bases and J gave up 6 bases, with 9 bases separating them. The DNA for the CDR3 is TGTGCCAGCAGCTTTGGTGGGCGTCAGCCCCAGCATTTT. Protein product: CASSFGGRQPQHF.

The chain uses TRBV28 and TRBJ2-7; 12 nucleotides align to TRBD1. This CDR3 is 18 amino acids long. Germline V gene lookup returns CDR1 MDHEN and CDR2 SYDVKM. The junction had 14 bases not matched to a gene; V was cut back by 3 bases and J by 5 bases. CDR3 sequence (DNA): TGTGCCAGCAGTTTGAGCTCCGGGACAGGGGGCGGGGGCCACGAGCAGTACTTC. This gives the protein CASSLSSGTGGGGHEQYF.

The V call is TRBV5-6, the J call TRBJ2-1, with a weak D call TRBD1 (7 bases). Germline V gene sequence: CDR1 SGHDT, CDR2 YYEEEE. With 0 bases removed from V and 8 bases from J, the gap between germline ends came to 9 bases. The CDR3 length is 13 residues. The DNA for the CDR3 is TGTGCCAGCAGCTTGGCAGGGGGGTATGAGCAGTTCTTC. The encoded protein is CASSLAGGYEQFF.

In DNA form, the CDR3 reads TGTGCCAGCAGCTTAGGGACACTCCTCATCCGGCGCGCTGAAGCTTTCTTT. Amino acid sequence: CASSLGTLLIRRAEAFF. The V gene is TRBV11-2, the J gene TRBJ1-1, with D possibly being TRBD1 (5 bases). This CDR3 comprises 17 residues. V gave up 1 base and J gave up 6 bases, with 21 bases separating them. CDR1 and CDR2 from the germline V gene are SGHAT and FQNNGV.

The chain links TRBV5-1 to TRBJ2-7, with TRBD1 identical over 9 bases. The CDR3 is 14 residues long. After removal of 6 bases from V and 4 bases from J, the junction contained 8 bases not matched to a gene. Germline V gene sequence: CDR1 SGHRS, CDR2 YFSETQ. Here the CDR3 DNA reads TGCGCCAGCACCCTCGGACAGGGGCAATACGAGCAGTACTTC. It translates to CASTLGQGQYEQYF. The entire variable domain, with the rest obtained from reference TRBV5-1 and TRBJ2-7, is as follows: KAGVTQTPRYLIKTRGQQVTLSCSPISGHRSVSWYQQTPGQGLQFLFEYFSETQRNKGNFPGRFSGRQFSNSRSEMNVSTLELGDSALYLCASTLGQGQYEQYFGPGTRLTVT.

Comments on this clone: Germline and junction disagree at one end, which may indicate a read error. The rearrangement joins TRBV6-5 to TRBJ2-3, with D possibly matching TRBD1 (6 bases). Germline V gene data show CDR1 as MNHEY and CDR2 as SVGAGI. The CDR3 totals 13 residues. The CDR3 coding sequence is TGTGCCAGCACCATACAGGGCACGGATACGCAGTATTTT. Protein: CASTIQGTDTQYF.

The chain combines TRBV5-1 with TRBJ1-6; 10 positions agree with TRBD1. V lost 3 bases and J lost 9; bases outside the gene matches: 18. There are 19 residues in the CDR3. Looked up from germline, CDR1 is SGHRS and CDR2 is YFSETQ. CDR3 sequence (DNA): TGCGCCAGCAGCTCATTTGGGGTGAACTCCGGGACAGGGGTTTCACCCCTCCACTTT. Its translation is CASSSFGVNSGTGVSPLHF.

The gene calls are TRBV5-1 and TRBJ1-4, with D possibly matching TRBD1 (6 bases). Germline CDR1 and CDR2: SGHRS and YFSETQ. CDR3 length: 11 residues. The V and J ends lost 4 bases and 12 bases respectively, with 10 bases between them. The CDR3 loop reads CASSGGAELFF. The CDR3 DNA sequence: TGCGCCAGCAGCGGGGGGGCGGAACTGTTTTTT.

The V call is TRBV5-1, the J call TRBJ2-1, with a possible D match to TRBD1 (6 bases). The CDR3 runs 14 residues. V was trimmed by 3 bases and J by 6 bases, leaving 13 bases between them. Germline V gene sequence: CDR1 SGHRS, CDR2 YFSETQ. In DNA, the CDR3 is TGCGCCAGCAGCTCACAAACAGGGCTCAATGAGCAGTTCTTC. The encoded protein is CASSSQTGLNEQFF.

The chain is built from TRBV6-5 and TRBJ1-5; D gene uncertain. CDR3 length: 12 residues. Germline V gives CDR1 MNHEY, CDR2 SVGAGI. V shed 2 bases and J shed 7 bases, with 6 bases lying between them. CDR3 coding DNA: TGTGCCAGCAGTTACGCCGGGCAGCCCCAGCATTTT. Protein product: CASSYAGQPQHF.